A single sample is the source of the 8 T cell receptor beta chains below, sequenced in a study of blood T cell repertoires in COVID-19. Profiling relied on immunoSEQ multiplex PCR, and the TCRdb table lists in-frame clones only, not all of them. The sample carries about 170,000 clones, 70% to 90% recorded once. Sequences were obtained from peripheral blood. These receptors came from a man in his sixties who had recovered from COVID-19.

The chain couples TRBV5-1 to TRBJ1-5; TRBD1 might be the D (6 bases). CDR1 and CDR2 from the germline V gene are SGHRS and YFSETQ. V gave up 2 bases and J gave up 4 bases, with 16 bases separating them. The CDR3 length is 16 residues. In nucleotides, the CDR3 is TGCGCCAGCAGCTTACAGGGTCGCGAGGGAAATCAGCCCCAGCATTTT. It yields the protein CASSLQGREGNQPQHF.

The genes are TRBV6-5 and TRBJ1-2, with 8 nucleotides matching TRBD1. Germline V gene lookup returns CDR1 MNHEY and CDR2 SVGAGI. V dropped 6 bases and J dropped 4; count of bases not matched to a gene: 10. This CDR3 is built from 15 residues. The CDR3 region is CASSILQGEGYGYTF. In DNA form, the CDR3 reads TGTGCCAGCAGCATCTTACAGGGGGAGGGCTATGGCTACACCTTC.

This clone was seen only once. The rearrangement uses TRBV6-2 or TRBV6-3 and TRBJ2-6; 8 bases line up with TRBD1. The V segment lost 6 bases and the J segment 4 bases; nucleotides outside the gene matches: 17. CDR3 length: 19 residues. Per germline, CDR1 MNHEY and CDR2 SVGEGT. The CDR3 protein is CASSPTGTGEFSGANVLTF. The CDR3 DNA reads as TGTGCCAGCAGCCCCACCGGGACAGGTGAATTCTCCGGGGCCAACGTCCTGACTTTC.

This clone was detected a few times. The CDR3, as DNA: TGTGCCAGCAGTGACGCCCAGGGGACCCAGTACTTC. Translating it yields CASSDAQGTQYF. V gene TRBV6-4 combines with J gene TRBJ2-5; weak D call: TRBD1 (5 bases). Trimming stripped 2 bases from V and 7 bases from J, with 8 bases between. The CDR3 is made up of 12 amino acids. Germline-derived CDR1 and CDR2 are MRHNA and SNTAGT.

V and J are TRBV10-3 and TRBJ2-7, with TRBD1 matching 10 bases. V shed 6 bases and J 7 bases; nucleotides not matched to a gene: 12. CDR1 is ENHRY, CDR2 SYGVKD, per germline. The CDR3 sequence is 15 residues long. The chain's CDR3 is CAIRSWDRGMSEQYF. DNA for the CDR3: TGTGCCATCAGATCTTGGGACAGGGGAATGAGTGAGCAGTACTTC.

The chain joins TRBV6-5 to TRBJ2-5, with 7 bases matching TRBD2. With V trimmed by 10 bases and J by 2 bases, 1 base remained unmatched. From germline, CDR1 is MNHEY and CDR2 SVGAGI. The CDR3 totals 11 residues. CDR3 sequence reads: CATRGQETQYF. In DNA form, the CDR3 reads TGTGCCACGCGGGGGCAAGAGACCCAGTACTTC.

The chain employs TRBV7-9 and TRBJ2-6; 7 bases map to TRBD1. V lost 2 bases to trimming and J lost 4 bases; unmatched junction nucleotides: 11. Germline V gives CDR1 SEHNR, CDR2 FQNEAQ (reference sequence). The CDR3 is made up of 18 amino acids. CDR3 sequence: CASSLPNYRGSGANVLTF. In DNA, the CDR3 is TGTGCCAGCAGCTTACCCAACTACAGGGGTTCGGGGGCCAACGTCCTGACTTTC. The variable domain in full, completed from reference TRBV7-9 and TRBJ2-6, reads DTGVSQNPRHKITKRGQNVTFRCDPISEHNRLYWYRQTLGQGPEFLTYFQNEAQLEKSRLLSDRFSAERPKGSFSTLEIQRTEQGDSAMYLCASSLPNYRGSGANVLTFGAGSRLTVL.

In its sample, this clone was seen once. The chain uses TRBV12-3 or TRBV12-4 and TRBJ1-2; no clear D gene. Trimming took off 5 bases at V and 7 bases at J, with 11 bases between the two ends. The CDR3 length is 12 residues. The CDR3 DNA reads TGTGCCAGCAGTCCCCGGCGGGGTGGCTACACCTTC. Translated: CASSPRRGGYTF.